Listed below are T cell receptor beta chains from one sample, sequenced in a study of tumour-infiltrating T cells in Burkitt lymphoma. TCRdb keeps only in-frame clones here, not all; method: immunoSEQ multiplex PCR. Altogether tens of thousands of clones are present, around 30% being singletons, with the ten largest covering 2.9%. Material: tumor tissue. These receptors all come from a human donor with Burkitt lymphoma. Each CDR3 is given with its conserved first and last residue. A D gene is named only where the DNA matches it firmly. Not every row has a clone size; where given, it reads once, few, many or a size class.

clone_size j_call v_call d_call cdr3_aa cdr3_nt
. TRBJ1-5 TRBV30 . CAWSLRREQPQHF TGTGCCTGGAGTTTGCGGCGCGAGCAGCCCCAGCATTTT
few TRBJ2-7 TRBV27 . CASGYEQYF TGTGCCAGCGGCTACGAGCAGTACTTC
. TRBJ2-3 TRBV7-2 TRBD2 CASTLIVAGGPSTDTQYF TGTGCCAGCACCTTAATAGTAGCGGGGGGACCCTCCACAGATACGCAGTATTTT
few TRBJ2-5 TRBV19 TRBD2 CASSTRLAGGQETQYF TGTGCCAGTAGTACCAGACTAGCGGGGGGCCAAGAGACCCAGTACTTC
. TRBJ2-7 TRBV27 TRBD1 CASRSDRVGHEQYF TGTGCCAGCAGATCGGACAGGGTCGGGCACGAGCAGTACTTC
few TRBJ1-1 TRBV25-1 . CASSANTEAFF TGTGCCAGCAGTGCAAACACTGAAGCTTTCTTT
. TRBJ2-1 TRBV19 TRBD1 CASSISGQGRNEQFF TGTGCCAGTAGTATTTCGGGACAGGGTAGGAATGAGCAGTTCTTC
. TRBJ2-5 TRBV7-9 . CASSPHRREGAGETQYF TGTGCCAGCAGCCCGCATAGGCGAGAGGGTGCTGGGGAGACCCAGTACTTC
. TRBJ2-7 TRBV5-4 . CANSPSGTDLYEQYF TGTGCCAACAGCCCCTCCGGGACCGACCTTTACGAGCAGTACTTC
few TRBJ1-5 TRBV18 . CASSPGTTSNQPQHF TGTGCCAGCTCACCCGGGACAACTAGCAATCAGCCCCAGCATTTT
. TRBJ2-3 TRBV7-9 . CASSLGDRGHTQYF TGTGCCAGCAGCTTAGGGGATCGGGGCCATACGCAGTATTTT
few TRBJ1-4 TRBV7-9 . CASSPTNRNHRNEKLFF TGTGCCAGCAGCCCCACAAATAGGAATCACCGAAATGAAAAACTGTTTTTT
. TRBJ1-2 TRBV5-4 TRBD1 CASSLAGQSYGYTF TGTGCCAGCAGCTTGGCGGGACAGAGTTATGGCTACACCTTC
few TRBJ2-7 TRBV10-1 TRBD1 CASLDREKIYEQYF TGCGCCAGCCTGGACAGGGAAAAAATCTACGAGCAGTACTTC
few TRBJ1-2 TRBV7-9 TRBD1 CANSPTGAYGYTF TGTGCCAACAGCCCGACAGGGGCATATGGCTACACCTTC
. TRBJ1-2 TRBV29-1 TRBD1 CSVLRTGGYGYTF TGCAGCGTCCTCAGGACAGGGGGTTATGGCTACACCTTC
. TRBJ2-7 TRBV18 . CASSPVWGSGEQYF TGTGCCAGCTCACCGGTCTGGGGTAGCGGCGAGCAGTACTTC
. TRBJ2-7 TRBV6-1 . CASSDLMTGIKDEQYF TGTGCCAGCAGTGATTTAATGACAGGCATTAAGGACGAGCAGTACTTC